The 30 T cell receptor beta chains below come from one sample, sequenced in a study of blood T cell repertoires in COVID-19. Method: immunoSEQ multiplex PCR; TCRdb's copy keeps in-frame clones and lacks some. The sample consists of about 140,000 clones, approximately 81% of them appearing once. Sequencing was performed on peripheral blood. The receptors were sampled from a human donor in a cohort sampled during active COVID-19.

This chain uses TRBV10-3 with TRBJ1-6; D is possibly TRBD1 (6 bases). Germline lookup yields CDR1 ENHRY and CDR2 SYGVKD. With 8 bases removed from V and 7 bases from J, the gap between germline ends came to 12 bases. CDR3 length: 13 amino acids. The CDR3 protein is CAIVDSLNSPLHF. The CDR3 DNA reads TGTGCCATCGTGGACAGCTTGAATTCACCCCTCCACTTT.

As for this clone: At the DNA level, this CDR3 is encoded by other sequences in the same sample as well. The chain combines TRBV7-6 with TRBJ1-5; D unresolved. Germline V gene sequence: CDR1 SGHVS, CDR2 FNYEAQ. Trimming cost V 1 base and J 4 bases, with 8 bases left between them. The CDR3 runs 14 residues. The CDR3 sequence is CASSLGAGNQPQHF. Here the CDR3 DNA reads TGTGCCAGCAGCTTAGGGGCAGGTAATCAGCCCCAGCATTTT.

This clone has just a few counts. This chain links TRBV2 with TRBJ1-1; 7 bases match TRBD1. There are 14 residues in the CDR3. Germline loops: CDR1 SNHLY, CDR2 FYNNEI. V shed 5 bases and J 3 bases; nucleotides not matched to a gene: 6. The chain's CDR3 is CASSKTGSDTEAFF. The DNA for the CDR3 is TGTGCCAGCAGTAAGACAGGGTCTGACACTGAAGCTTTCTTT.

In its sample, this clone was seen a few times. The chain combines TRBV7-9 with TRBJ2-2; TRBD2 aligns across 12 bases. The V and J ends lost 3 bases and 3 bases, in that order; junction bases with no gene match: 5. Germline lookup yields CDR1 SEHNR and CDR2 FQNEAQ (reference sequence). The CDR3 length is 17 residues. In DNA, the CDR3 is TGTGCCAGCAGCTTGATCCGGACTAGCGGGGACACCGGGGAGCTGTTTTTT. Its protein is CASSLIRTSGDTGELFF. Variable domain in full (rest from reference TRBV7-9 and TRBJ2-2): DTGVSQNPRHKITKRGQNVTFRCDPISEHNRLYWYRQTLGQGPEFLTYFQNEAQLEKSRLLSDRFSAERPKGSFSTLEIQRTEQGDSAMYLCASSLIRTSGDTGELFFGEGSRLTVL.

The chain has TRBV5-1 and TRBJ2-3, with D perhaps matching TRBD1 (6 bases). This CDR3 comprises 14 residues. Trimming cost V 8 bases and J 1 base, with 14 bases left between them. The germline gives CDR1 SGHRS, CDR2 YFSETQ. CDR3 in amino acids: CASLQGRGTDTQYF. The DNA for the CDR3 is TGCGCCAGTCTACAGGGACGAGGCACAGATACGCAGTATTTT.

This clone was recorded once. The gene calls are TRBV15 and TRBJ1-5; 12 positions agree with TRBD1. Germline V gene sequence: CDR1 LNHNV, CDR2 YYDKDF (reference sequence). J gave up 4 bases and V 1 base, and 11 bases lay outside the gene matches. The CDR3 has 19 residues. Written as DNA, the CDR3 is TGTGCCACCAGCAGAGGCTTCCGGGACAGGGGGCTTATTAATCAGCCCCAGCATTTT. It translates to CATSRGFRDRGLINQPQHF.

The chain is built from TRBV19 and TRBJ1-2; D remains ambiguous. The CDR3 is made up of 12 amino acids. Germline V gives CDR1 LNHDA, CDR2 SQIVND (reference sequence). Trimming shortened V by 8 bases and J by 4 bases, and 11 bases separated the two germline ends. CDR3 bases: TGTGCCAGTTTTATGGTGGCCTATGGCTACACCTTC. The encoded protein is CASFMVAYGYTF.

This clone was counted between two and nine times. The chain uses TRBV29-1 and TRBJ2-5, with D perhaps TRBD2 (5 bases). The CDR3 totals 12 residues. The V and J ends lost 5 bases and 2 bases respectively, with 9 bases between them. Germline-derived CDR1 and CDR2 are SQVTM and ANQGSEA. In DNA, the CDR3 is TGCAGCGTTAGTGACTATCAAGAGACCCAGTACTTC. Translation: CSVSDYQETQYF.

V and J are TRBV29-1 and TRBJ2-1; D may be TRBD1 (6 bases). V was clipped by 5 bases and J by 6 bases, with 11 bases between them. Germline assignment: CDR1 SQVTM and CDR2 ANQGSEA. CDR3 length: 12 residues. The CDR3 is CSVFGGINEQFF. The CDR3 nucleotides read TGCAGCGTTTTTGGGGGCATCAATGAGCAGTTCTTC.

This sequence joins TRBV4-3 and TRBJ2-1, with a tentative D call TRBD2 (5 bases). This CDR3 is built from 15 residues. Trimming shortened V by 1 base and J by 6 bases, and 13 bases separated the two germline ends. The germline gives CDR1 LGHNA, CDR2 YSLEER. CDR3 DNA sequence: TGCGCCAGCAGCCAAGGGACTTCGGAATCCAATGAGCAGTTCTTC. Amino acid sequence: CASSQGTSESNEQFF.

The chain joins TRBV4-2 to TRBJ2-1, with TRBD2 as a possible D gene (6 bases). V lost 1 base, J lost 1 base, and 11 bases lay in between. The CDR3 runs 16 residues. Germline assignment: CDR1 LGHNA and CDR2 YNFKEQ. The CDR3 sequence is CASSQGPGVSYNEQFF. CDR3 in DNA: TGTGCCAGCAGCCAAGGTCCGGGGGTGTCCTACAATGAGCAGTTCTTC.

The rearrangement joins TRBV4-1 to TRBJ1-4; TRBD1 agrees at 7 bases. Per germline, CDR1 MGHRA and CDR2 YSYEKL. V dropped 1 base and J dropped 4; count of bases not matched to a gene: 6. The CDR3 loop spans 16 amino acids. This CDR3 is CASSQVGGTVNEKLFF. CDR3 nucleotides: TGCGCCAGCAGCCAAGTAGGCGGGACAGTTAATGAAAAACTGTTTTTT.

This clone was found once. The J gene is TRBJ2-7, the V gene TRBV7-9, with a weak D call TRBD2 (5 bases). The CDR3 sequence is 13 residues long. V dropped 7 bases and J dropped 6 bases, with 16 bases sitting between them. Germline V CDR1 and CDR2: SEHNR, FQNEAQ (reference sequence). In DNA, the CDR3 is TGTGCCAGCACCCAGCCGGGGTGGGGCGAGCAGTACTTC. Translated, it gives CASTQPGWGEQYF.

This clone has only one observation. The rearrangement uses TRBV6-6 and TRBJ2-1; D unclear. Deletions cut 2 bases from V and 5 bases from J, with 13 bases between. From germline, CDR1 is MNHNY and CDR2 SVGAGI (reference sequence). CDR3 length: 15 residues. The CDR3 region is CASSYDRSRNNEQFF. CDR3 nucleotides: TGTGCCAGCAGTTACGATCGCTCGAGGAACAATGAGCAGTTCTTC.

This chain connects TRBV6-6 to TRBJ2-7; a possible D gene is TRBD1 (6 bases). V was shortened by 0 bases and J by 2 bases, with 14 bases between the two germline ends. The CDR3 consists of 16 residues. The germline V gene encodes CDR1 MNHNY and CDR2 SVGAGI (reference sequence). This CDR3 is CASSYSHRQETYEQYF. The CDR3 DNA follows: TGTGCCAGCAGTTACTCGCATAGACAGGAAACCTACGAGCAGTACTTC.

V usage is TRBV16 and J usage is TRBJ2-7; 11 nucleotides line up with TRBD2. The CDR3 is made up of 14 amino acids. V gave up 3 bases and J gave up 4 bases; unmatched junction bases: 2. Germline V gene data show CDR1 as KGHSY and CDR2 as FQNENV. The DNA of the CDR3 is TGTGCCAGCAGCCATGGACTAGCGGGTTACGAGCAGTACTTC. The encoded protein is CASSHGLAGYEQYF. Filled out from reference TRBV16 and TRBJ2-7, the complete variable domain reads GEEVAQTPKHLVRGEGQKAKLYCAPIKGHSYVFWYQQVLKNEFKFLISFQNENVFDETGMPKERFSAKCLPNSPCSLEIQATKLEDSAVYFCASSHGLAGYEQYFGPGTRLTVT.

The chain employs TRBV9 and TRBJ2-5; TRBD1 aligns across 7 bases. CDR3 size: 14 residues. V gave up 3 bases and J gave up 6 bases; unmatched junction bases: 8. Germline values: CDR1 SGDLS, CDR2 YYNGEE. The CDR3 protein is CASSATGSVQTQYF. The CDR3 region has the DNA TGTGCCAGCAGCGCGACAGGGAGTGTGCAGACCCAGTACTTC.

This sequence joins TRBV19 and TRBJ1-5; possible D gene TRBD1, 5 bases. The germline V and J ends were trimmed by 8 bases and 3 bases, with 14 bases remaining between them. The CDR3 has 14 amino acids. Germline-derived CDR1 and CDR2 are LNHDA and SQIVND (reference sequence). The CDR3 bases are TGTGCCAGTCTCGATAGACAGATCAATCAGCCCCAGCATTTT. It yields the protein CASLDRQINQPQHF.

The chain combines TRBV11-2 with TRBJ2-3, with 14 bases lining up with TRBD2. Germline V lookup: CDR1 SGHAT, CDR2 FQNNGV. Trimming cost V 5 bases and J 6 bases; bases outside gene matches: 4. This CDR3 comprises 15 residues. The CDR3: CASSRGLAGVDTQYF. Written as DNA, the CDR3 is TGTGCCAGCAGCCGGGGACTAGCGGGAGTGGATACGCAGTATTTT.

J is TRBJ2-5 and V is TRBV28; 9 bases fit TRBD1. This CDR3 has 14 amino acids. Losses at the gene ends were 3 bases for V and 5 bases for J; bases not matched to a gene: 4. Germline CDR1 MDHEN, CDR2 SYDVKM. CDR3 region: CASSLGTGTETQYF. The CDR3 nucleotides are TGTGCCAGCAGTTTGGGGACAGGGACGGAGACCCAGTACTTC.

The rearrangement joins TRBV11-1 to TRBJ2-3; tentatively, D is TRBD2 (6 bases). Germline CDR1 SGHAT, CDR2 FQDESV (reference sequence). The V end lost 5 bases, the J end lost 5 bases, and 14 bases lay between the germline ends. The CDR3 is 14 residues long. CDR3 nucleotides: TGTGCCAGCAGCCCTCGGACTATCGAAGATACGCAGTATTTT. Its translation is CASSPRTIEDTQYF.

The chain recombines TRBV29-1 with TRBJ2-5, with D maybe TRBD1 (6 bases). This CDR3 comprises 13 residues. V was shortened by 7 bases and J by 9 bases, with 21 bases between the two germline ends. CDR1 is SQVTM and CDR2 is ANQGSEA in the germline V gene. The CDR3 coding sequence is TGCAGCGCCCTGGACAGCCCTCAATTGGCCCAGTACTTC. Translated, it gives CSALDSPQLAQYF.

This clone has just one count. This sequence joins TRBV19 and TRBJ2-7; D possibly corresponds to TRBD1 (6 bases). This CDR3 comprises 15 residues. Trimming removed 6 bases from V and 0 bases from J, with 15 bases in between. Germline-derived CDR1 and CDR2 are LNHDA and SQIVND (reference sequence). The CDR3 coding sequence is TGTGCCAGTAGCGCCACCGGGACAAACTCCTACGAGCAGTACTTC. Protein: CASSATGTNSYEQYF.

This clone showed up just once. CDR3 coding DNA: TGTGCCAGCAGGGGACTAGCGGGAGAATCCTACAATGAGCAGTTCTTC. It is translated as CASRGLAGESYNEQFF. The chain uses TRBV28 and TRBJ2-1, with 14 bases aligning to TRBD2. This CDR3 contains 16 residues. The germline CDR1 and CDR2 sequences are MDHEN and SYDVKM. The ends lost 6 bases at V and 1 base at J; junction bases unmatched: 2.

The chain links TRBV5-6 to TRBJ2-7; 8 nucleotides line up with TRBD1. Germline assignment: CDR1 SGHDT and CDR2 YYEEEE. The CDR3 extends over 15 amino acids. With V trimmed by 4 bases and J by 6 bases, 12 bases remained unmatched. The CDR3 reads CASSLRGQGSGEQYF. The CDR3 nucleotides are TGTGCCAGCAGCCTAAGAGGACAGGGTTCAGGCGAGCAGTACTTC.

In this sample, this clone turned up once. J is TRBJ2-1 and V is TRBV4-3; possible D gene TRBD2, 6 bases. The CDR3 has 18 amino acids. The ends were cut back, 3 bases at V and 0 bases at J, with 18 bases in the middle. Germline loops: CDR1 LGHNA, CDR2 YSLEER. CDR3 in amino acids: CASSQRFGGTSSYNEQFF. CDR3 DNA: TGCGCCAGCAGCCAGAGGTTCGGCGGGACGAGCTCCTACAATGAGCAGTTCTTC.

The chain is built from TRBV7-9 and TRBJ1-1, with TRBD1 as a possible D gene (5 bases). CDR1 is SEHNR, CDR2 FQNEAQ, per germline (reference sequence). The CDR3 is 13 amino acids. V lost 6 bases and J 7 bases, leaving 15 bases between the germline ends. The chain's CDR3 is CASSPGVGDEAFF. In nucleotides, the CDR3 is TGTGCCAGCAGTCCGGGAGTAGGGGATGAAGCTTTCTTT.

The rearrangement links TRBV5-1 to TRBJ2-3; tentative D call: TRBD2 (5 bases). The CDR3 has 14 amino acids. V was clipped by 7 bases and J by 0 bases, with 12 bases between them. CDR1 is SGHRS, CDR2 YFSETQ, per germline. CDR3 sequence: CASLSGASTDTQYF. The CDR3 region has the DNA TGCGCCAGCTTAAGCGGAGCTAGCACAGATACGCAGTATTTT.

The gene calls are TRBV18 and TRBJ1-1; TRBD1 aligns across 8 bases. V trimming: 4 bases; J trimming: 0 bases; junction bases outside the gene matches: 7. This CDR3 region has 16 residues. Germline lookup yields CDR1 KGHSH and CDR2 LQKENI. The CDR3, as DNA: TGTGCCAGCTCACAGCTGGACAGGGTCATGAACACTGAAGCTTTCTTT. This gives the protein CASSQLDRVMNTEAFF.

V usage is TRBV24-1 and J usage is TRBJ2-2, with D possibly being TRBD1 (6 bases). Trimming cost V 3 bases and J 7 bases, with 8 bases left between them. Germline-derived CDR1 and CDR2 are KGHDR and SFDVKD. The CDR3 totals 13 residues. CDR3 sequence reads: CATSDKGVGELFF. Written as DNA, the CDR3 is TGTGCCACCAGTGATAAGGGGGTCGGGGAGCTGTTTTTT.